These 18 T cell receptor beta chains were all obtained from the same sample, sequenced in a study of early T cells in non-severe SARS-CoV-2 infection. TCRdb re-called the 5' RACE reads with MiXCR, one entry per CDR3 protein. This sample has around 46,000 distinct CDR3 sequences, with roughly 5.3% found just once. Input material: whole blood. These receptors were collected from an adult who was a healthcare worker with PCR-confirmed SARS-CoV-2 infection or an uninfected control (not recorded which).

This clonotype was detected ten times or more. V is TRBV7-8 and J is TRBJ1-3, with unresolved D. Trimming pared 1 base from V and 0 bases from J, leaving 10 bases between. CDR1 SGHVS and CDR2 FQNEAQ come from the germline V gene. The CDR3 runs 16 residues. CDR3 coding DNA: TGTGCCAGCAGCTTAGGTTACAAAAGCTCTGGAAACACCATATATTTT. Its protein is CASSLGYKSSGNTIYF.

J is TRBJ2-7 and V is TRBV20-1; weak D call: TRBD1 (6 bases). Germline CDR1 is DFQATT and CDR2 is SNEGSKA (reference sequence). Trimming left V 2 bases short and J 4 bases short, with 12 bases between. This CDR3 contains 13 residues. The CDR3 nucleotides are TGCAGTGCTAGACTGCAGGGGATATACGAGCAGTACTTC. It encodes CSARLQGIYEQYF.

This clonotype was picked up a small number of times. The chain uses TRBV6-1 and TRBJ2-2; possible D gene TRBD1, 5 bases. Trimming cost V 2 bases and J 5 bases, with 15 bases left between them. There are 16 residues in the CDR3. Per germline, CDR1 MNHNS and CDR2 SASEGT. DNA of the CDR3: TGTGCCAGCAGTGAACCCCTGGCAGGGCTTACCGGGGAGCTGTTTTTT. Translating gives CASSEPLAGLTGELFF.

In this sample, this clonotype turned up many times. The chain employs TRBV9 and TRBJ2-7, with 9 bases aligning to TRBD1. The CDR3 has 16 residues. Germline V lookup: CDR1 SGDLS, CDR2 YYNGEE. Germline trimming cut 4 bases from V and 0 bases from J; bases unmatched to any gene: 8. In DNA form, the CDR3 reads TGTGCCAGCAGCCCTAGTGGGGACAGGGTCTCCTACGAGCAGTACTTC. It is translated as CASSPSGDRVSYEQYF.

This clonotype was counted between two and nine times. V is TRBV5-6 and J is TRBJ1-3; D gene uncertain. CDR1 is SGHDT and CDR2 is YYEEEE in the germline V gene. V lost 0 bases and J lost 0, with 4 bases in between. The CDR3 is 14 amino acids. CDR3 bases: TGTGCCAGCAGCTTGGGGCCCTCTGGAAACACCATATATTTT. Its translation: CASSLGPSGNTIYF.

This clonotype occurred many times. The chain couples TRBV10-3 to TRBJ1-1, with D perhaps TRBD1 (6 bases). The CDR3 is 12 amino acids. Deletions cut 11 bases from V and 5 bases from J, with 15 bases between. Germline values: CDR1 ENHRY, CDR2 SYGVKD. The CDR3 nucleotides read TGTGCCGCATACAGGGATGGAACTGAAGCTTTCTTT. This gives the protein CAAYRDGTEAFF.

Worth noting for this clonotype: This sequence may be a read error, since a much larger clone differs from it by one base. This rearrangement joins TRBV5-1 to TRBJ2-7; D may be TRBD2 (6 bases). Germline V gives CDR1 SGHRS, CDR2 YFSETQ. This CDR3 spans 17 amino acids. Trimming shortened V by 7 bases and J by 6 bases, and 29 bases separated the two germline ends. CDR3 nucleotide sequence: TGCGCCAGCGCCCCGGAGGGGCTAAGCGCCCGAAGCGGCGAGCAGTACTTC. Translated: CASAPEGLSARSGEQYF.

This clonotype was seen many times. Written as DNA, the CDR3 is TGTGCCAGCTCACCCCGAGGACAGGGGGCCTCAGGGGGAGATCAGCCCCAGCATTTT. Its protein is CASSPRGQGASGGDQPQHF. The rearrangement uses TRBV18 and TRBJ1-5, with TRBD1 identical over 11 bases. Germline lookup yields CDR1 KGHSH and CDR2 LQKENI. V lost 3 bases, J lost 5 bases, and 15 bases stayed unmatched. CDR3 length: 19 amino acids.

In the case of this clonotype: This could be a read error, since a much larger clone is one nucleotide away. The chain links TRBV9 to TRBJ2-7; no clear D gene. The germline gives CDR1 SGDLS, CDR2 YYNGEE. This CDR3 spans 14 amino acids. The CDR3 reads CASSVEGLSYEHYF. CDR3 in DNA: TGTGCCAGCAGCGTAGAGGGCCTCTCCTACGAGCATTACTTC.

This clonotype was observed at least ten times. The chain combines TRBV4-3 with TRBJ1-6; 7 bases are shared with TRBD1. The CDR3 extends over 15 amino acids. After removal of 0 bases from V and 14 bases from J, the junction contained 10 bases not matched to a gene. CDR1 and CDR2 (germline): LGHNA, YSLEER. The CDR3, as DNA: TGCGCCAGCAGCCAAGATACAGGGGACGTTGGGTCCCTCCACTTT. Amino acid sequence: CASSQDTGDVGSLHF.

This clonotype has at least ten counts. This sequence joins TRBV5-4 and TRBJ2-7, with 7 nucleotides matching TRBD1. The CDR3 is 16 amino acids. Germline-derived CDR1 and CDR2 are SGHNT and YYREEE (reference sequence). J lost 3 bases, V lost 5 bases, and 14 bases had no gene match. CDR3 protein: CASRKTGQGPLYEQYF. The CDR3 bases are TGTGCCAGCAGAAAGACAGGGCAGGGGCCTCTCTACGAGCAGTACTTC.

The chain couples TRBV27 to TRBJ1-2, with D tentatively TRBD1 (6 bases). CDR3 size: 16 residues. Germline CDR1 reads MNHEY; CDR2 reads SMNVEV (reference sequence). Trimming shortened V by 4 bases and J by 4 bases, and 19 bases separated the two germline ends. The CDR3 DNA follows: TGTGCCAGCAGTTCACACGGGACACGCTCCCTCTATGGCTACACCTTC. This codes for CASSSHGTRSLYGYTF.

The chain joins TRBV19 to TRBJ2-1, with D unresolved. The CDR3 spans 12 residues. V gave up 3 bases and J gave up 6 bases, with 6 bases separating them. In germline, CDR1 is LNHDA, CDR2 SQIVND (reference sequence). CDR3 sequence (DNA): TGTGCCAGTAGTATTGACCGCAATGAGCAGTTCTTC. Protein sequence: CASSIDRNEQFF.

This clonotype was detected many times. The genes are TRBV24-1 and TRBJ1-5, with D perhaps TRBD1 (5 bases). CDR1 and CDR2 from the germline V gene are KGHDR and SFDVKD. V was shortened by 1 base and J by 3 bases, with 9 bases between the two germline ends. CDR3 size: 15 residues. The CDR3 is CATSDLAGLNQPQHF. The CDR3 DNA sequence: TGTGCCACCAGTGATTTAGCAGGGCTCAATCAGCCCCAGCATTTT.

This clonotype was recorded a few times. The V call is TRBV15, the J call TRBJ1-3, with no clear D. V was cut by 3 bases and J by 0 bases, with 15 bases left in between. CDR3 length: 17 residues. Germline V gene data show CDR1 as LNHNV and CDR2 as YYDKDF (reference sequence). CDR3 sequence: CATSSAGEGDSGNTIYF. The DNA of the CDR3 is TGTGCCACCAGCAGTGCCGGGGAGGGTGACTCTGGAAACACCATATATTTT.

This clonotype was recorded a few times. The rearrangement joins TRBV27 to TRBJ2-2; TRBD1 agrees at 10 bases. The length of the CDR3 is 15 residues. CDR1 is MNHEY and CDR2 is SMNVEV in the germline V gene (reference sequence). Losses at the gene ends were 3 bases for V and 4 bases for J; bases not matched to a gene: 2. DNA for the CDR3: TGTGCCAGCAGTTTGAGGACAGGGGGCACCGGGGAGCTGTTTTTT. This gives the protein CASSLRTGGTGELFF.

This clonotype showed up many times. V usage is TRBV7-9 and J usage is TRBJ2-7; 7 bases map to TRBD1. The CDR3 consists of 16 residues. Trimming took 5 bases from V and 7 from J; bases not matched to a gene: 17. Germline V lookup: CDR1 SEHNR, CDR2 FQNEAQ (reference sequence). This CDR3 reads CASSPRTGAQVWEQYF. In DNA form, the CDR3 reads TGTGCCAGCAGCCCACGAACAGGGGCCCAAGTATGGGAGCAGTACTTC.

At least ten counts were recorded for this clonotype. The gene calls are TRBV7-9 and TRBJ1-6; D unclear. CDR1 is SEHNR, CDR2 FQNEAQ, per germline (reference sequence). The CDR3 covers 14 residues. Trimming removed 3 bases from V and 8 bases from J, with 11 bases in between. The DNA of the CDR3 is TGTGCCAGCAGCTTTCGAGGGAGGGATTCACCCCTCCACTTT. Translating gives CASSFRGRDSPLHF.